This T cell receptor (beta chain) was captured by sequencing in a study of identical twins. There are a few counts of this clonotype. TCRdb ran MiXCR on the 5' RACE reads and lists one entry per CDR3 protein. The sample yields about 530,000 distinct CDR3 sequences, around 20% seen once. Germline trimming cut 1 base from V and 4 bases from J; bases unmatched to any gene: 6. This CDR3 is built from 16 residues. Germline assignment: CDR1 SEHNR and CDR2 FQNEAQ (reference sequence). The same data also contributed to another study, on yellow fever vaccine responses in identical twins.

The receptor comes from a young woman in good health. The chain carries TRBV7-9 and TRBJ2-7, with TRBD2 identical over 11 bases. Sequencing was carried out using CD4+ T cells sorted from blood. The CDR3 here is CASSLDTGTSGYEQYF. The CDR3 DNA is TGTGCCAGCAGCTTAGATACCGGGACTAGCGGATACGAGCAGTACTTC. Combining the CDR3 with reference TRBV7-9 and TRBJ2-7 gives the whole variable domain DTGVSQNPRHKITKRGQNVTFRCDPISEHNRLYWYRQTLGQGPEFLTYFQNEAQLEKSRLLSDRFSAERPKGSFSTLEIQRTEQGDSAMYLCASSLDTGTSGYEQYFGPGTRLTVT.